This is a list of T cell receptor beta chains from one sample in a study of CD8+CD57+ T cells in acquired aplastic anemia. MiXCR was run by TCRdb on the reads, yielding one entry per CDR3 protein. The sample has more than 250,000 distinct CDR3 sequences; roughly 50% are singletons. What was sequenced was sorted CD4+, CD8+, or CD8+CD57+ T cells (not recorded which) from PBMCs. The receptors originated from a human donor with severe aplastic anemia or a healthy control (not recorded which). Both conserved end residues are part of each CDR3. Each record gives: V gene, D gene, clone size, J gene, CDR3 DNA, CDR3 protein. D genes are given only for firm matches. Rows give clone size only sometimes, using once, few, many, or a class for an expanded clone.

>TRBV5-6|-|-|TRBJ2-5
TGTGCCAGCAGCTTGGTGCGGGGACCAATACAAGAGACCCAGTACTTC
CASSLVRGPIQETQYF
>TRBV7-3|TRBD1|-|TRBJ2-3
TGTGCCAGCAGTTTTCAGGGGGCGGGTGATACGCAGTATTTT
CASSFQGAGDTQYF
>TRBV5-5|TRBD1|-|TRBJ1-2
TGTGCCAGCAGCTTGGAGTTTGGGACAGGGGGCCCCTATGGCTACACCTTC
CASSLEFGTGGPYGYTF
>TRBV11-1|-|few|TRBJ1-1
TGTGCCAGCAGCCCCCCCGGGGGGTTTACTGAAGCTTTCTTT
CASSPPGGFTEAFF
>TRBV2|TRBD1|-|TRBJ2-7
TGTGCCAGCAGTGAATATGGACAGGGTTACGAGCAGTACTTC
CASSEYGQGYEQYF
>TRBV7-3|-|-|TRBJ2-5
TGTGCCAGCGGAACGGGAGAGACCCGGTACTTC
CASGTGETRYF
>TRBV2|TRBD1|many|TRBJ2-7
TGTGCCAGCACAAGGGACAGTGGTTTGGGGGAGCAGTACTTC
CASTRDSGLGEQYF
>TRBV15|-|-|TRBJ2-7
TGTGCCACCAGCAGAGACGAGGGAACCTACGAGCAGTACTTC
CATSRDEGTYEQYF
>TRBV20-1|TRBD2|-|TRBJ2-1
TGCAGTGCTAGGCCTGCCGGGACTAACGCCTACAATGAGCAGTTCTTC
CSARPAGTNAYNEQFF
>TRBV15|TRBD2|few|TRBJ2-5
TGTGCCACCAGCATAGGAGGGGACTGGCGGGAGCAAGAGACCCAGTACTTC
CATSIGGDWREQETQYF
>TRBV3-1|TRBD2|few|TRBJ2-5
TGTGCCAGCAGTCCCACGAGACTAGCGGGGTCGGAGACCCAGTACTTC
CASSPTRLAGSETQYF
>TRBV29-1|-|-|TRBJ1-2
TGCAGCGTATATAACAGGGATAGCTACACCTTC
CSVYNRDSYTF
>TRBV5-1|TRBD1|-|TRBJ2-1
TGCGCCAGCACTCCGGGACAGCTCTACGGTGAGCAGTTCTTC
CASTPGQLYGEQFF
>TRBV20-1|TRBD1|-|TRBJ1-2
TGCAGTGCCCCAGGGGGGGCGCTCAACTATGGCTACACCTTC
CSAPGGALNYGYTF
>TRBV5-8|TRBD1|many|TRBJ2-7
TGTGCCAGCAGCCCCAGGACAGGGCTACCCTACGAGCAGTACTTC
CASSPRTGLPYEQYF
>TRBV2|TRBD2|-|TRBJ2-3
TGTGCCAGCAGTGGTCGTCGGGCTAGCGGTCCTGACACAGATACGCAGTATTTT
CASSGRRASGPDTDTQYF
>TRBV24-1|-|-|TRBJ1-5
TGTGCCACCAGTGATCACAGGGTTGGAAGCAATCAGCCCCAGCATTTT
CATSDHRVGSNQPQHF
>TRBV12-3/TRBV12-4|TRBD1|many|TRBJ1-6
TGTGCCAGCAGTATGCTCACCGGGACAGGGGGTTCACCCCTCCACTTT
CASSMLTGTGGSPLHF
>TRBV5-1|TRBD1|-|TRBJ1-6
TGCGCCAGCAGCACCCAGGGGGGAGATAATTCACCCCTCCACTTT
CASSTQGGDNSPLHF
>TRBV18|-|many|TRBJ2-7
TGTGCCAGCTCACCAACAGGACGGAGATACGAGCAGTACTTC
CASSPTGRRYEQYF
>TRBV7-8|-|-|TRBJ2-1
TGTGCCAGCAGCTTTATGGGACGGACGGCACCCTCCTACAATGAGCAGTTCTTC
CASSFMGRTAPSYNEQFF
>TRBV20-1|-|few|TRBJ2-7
TGCAGTGCTAGGGGGGCCTCCGAATACGAGCAGTACTTC
CSARGASEYEQYF
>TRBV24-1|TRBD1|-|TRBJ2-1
TGTGCCACCAGTGGGCCAGGGGGCGCGGAGCAGTTCTTC
CATSGPGGAEQFF
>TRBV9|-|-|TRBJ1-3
TGTGCCAGCAGCGTAGGGCCTACGGGAGGATCCATATATTTT
CASSVGPTGGSIYF
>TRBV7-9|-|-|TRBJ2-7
TGTGCCAGCAGGCAGGGGAACTCCTACGAGCAGTACTTC
CASRQGNSYEQYF
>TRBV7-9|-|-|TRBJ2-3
-
CASSVGLLCSVVSGSTDTQYF
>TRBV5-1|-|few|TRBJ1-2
TGCGCCAGCAGTTCGGAGTCGAAATCGGGTGGCTACACCTTC
CASSSESKSGGYTF
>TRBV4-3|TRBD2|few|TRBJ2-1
TGCGCCAGCAGCGACCGGGACCTGGGGGGGAATGAGCAGTTCTTC
CASSDRDLGGNEQFF
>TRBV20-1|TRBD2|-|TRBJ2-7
TGCAGTGCTAGAAATGGGGGAGGGCAGACATACTACGAGCAGTACTTC
CSARNGGGQTYYEQYF
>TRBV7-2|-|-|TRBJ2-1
TGTGCCAGCAGCTTAATTAGCGGCTACAATGAGCAGTTCTTC
CASSLISGYNEQFF
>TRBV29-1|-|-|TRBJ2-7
TGCAGCGTCGAAGGCGGGATCTGGGAGCAGTACTTC
CSVEGGIWEQYF
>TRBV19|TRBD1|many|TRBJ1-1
TGTGCCACTACACCGACAGGGACCCACACTGAAGCTTTCTTT
CATTPTGTHTEAFF